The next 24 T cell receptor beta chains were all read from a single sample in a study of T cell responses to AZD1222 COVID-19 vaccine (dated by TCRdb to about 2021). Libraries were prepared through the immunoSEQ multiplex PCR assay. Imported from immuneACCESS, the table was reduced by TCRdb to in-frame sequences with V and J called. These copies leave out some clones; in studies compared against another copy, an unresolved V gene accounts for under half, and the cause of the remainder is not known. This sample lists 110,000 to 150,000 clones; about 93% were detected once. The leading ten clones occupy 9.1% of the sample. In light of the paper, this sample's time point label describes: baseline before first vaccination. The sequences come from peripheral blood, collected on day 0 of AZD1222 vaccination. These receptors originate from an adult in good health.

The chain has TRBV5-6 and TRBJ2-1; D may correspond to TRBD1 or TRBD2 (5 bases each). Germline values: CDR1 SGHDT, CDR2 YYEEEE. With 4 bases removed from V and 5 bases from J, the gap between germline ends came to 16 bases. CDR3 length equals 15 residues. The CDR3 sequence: CASSRPGQINNEQFF. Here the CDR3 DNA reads TGTGCCAGCAGCCGTCCGGGGCAGATCAACAATGAGCAGTTCTTC.

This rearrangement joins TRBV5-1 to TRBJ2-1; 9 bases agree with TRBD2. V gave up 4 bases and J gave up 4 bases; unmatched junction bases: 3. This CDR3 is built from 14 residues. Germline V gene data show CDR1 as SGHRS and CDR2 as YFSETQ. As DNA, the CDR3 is TGCGCCAGCAGCGCGGGGGGGAGTTACAATGAGCAGTTCTTC. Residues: CASSAGGSYNEQFF.

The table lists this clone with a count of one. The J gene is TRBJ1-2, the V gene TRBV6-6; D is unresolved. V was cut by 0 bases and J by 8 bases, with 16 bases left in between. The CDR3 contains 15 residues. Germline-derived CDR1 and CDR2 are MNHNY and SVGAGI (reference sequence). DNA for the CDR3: TGTGCCAGCAGTTACTCTTCAGACAAGATAGGGGGCTACACCTTC. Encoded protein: CASSYSSDKIGGYTF.

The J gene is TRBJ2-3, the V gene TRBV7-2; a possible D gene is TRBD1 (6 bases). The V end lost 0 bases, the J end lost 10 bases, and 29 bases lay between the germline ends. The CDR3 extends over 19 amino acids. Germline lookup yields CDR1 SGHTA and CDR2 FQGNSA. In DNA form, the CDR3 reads TGTGCCAGCAGCTTAGCCATTGCTGGGGGCAGGTGGGCTCCAGGGGCGCAGTATTTT. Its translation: CASSLAIAGGRWAPGAQYF.

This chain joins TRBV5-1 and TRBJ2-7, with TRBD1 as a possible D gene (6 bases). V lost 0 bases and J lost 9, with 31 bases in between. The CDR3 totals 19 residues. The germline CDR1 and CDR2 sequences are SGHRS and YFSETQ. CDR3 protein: CASSLAADLLDSRGSGQYF. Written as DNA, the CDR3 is TGCGCCAGCAGCTTGGCCGCCGACCTTCTGGACAGTCGGGGTAGTGGGCAGTACTTC.

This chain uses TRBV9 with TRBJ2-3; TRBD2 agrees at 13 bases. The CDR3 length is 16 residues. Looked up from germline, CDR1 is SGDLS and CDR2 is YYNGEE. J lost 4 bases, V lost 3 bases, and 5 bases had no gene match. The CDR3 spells CASSGTSGGIADTQYF. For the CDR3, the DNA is TGTGCCAGCAGCGGGACTAGCGGGGGCATAGCAGATACGCAGTATTTT.

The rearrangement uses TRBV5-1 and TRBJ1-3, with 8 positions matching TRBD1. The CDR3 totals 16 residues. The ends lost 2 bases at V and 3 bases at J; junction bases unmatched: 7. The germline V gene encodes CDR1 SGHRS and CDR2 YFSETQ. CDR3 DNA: TGCGCCAGCAGCTTTACAGCCAGGGGGCTTGGAAACACCATATATTTT. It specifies CASSFTARGLGNTIYF.

The CDR3 bases are TGTGCCAGCAGGGCCCACACGGACACCGGGGAGCTGTTTTTT. Translated: CASRAHTDTGELFF. V and J are TRBV25-1 and TRBJ2-2; the D is unclear. V lost 6 bases and J 3 bases, leaving 11 bases between the germline ends. Per the germline V gene, CDR1 is MGHDK and CDR2 is SYGVNS. The CDR3 is 14 residues long.

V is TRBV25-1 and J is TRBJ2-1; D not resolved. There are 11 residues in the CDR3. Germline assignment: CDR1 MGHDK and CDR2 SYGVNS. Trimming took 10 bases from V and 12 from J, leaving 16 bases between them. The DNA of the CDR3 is TGTGCCACCGCAGGAATCCTCGTGCAGTTCTTC. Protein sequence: CATAGILVQFF.

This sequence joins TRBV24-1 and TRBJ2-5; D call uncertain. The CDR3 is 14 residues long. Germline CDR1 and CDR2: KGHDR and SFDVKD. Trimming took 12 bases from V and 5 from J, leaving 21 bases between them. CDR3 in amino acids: CAARNRWGWETQYF. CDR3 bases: TGTGCCGCCCGGAATCGTTGGGGTTGGGAGACCCAGTACTTC.

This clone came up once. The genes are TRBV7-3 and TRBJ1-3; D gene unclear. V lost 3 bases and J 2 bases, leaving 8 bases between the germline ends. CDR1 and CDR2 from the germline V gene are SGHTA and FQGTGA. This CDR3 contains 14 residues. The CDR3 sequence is CASSLGSPGNTIYF. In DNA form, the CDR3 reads TGTGCCAGCAGCTTGGGTAGTCCTGGAAACACCATATATTTT.

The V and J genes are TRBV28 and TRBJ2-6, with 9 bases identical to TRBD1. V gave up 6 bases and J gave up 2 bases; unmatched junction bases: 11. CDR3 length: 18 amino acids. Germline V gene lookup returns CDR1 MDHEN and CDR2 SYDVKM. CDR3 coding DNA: TGTGCCAGCAGCTTGGAACAGGGGGCCGTCACTGGGGCCAACGTCCTGACTTTC. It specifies CASSLEQGAVTGANVLTF.

In DNA, the CDR3 is TGTGCCAGCAGTCCAAACCTCAGACGGGCGAACTCCTACGAGCAGTACTTC. This gives the protein CASSPNLRRANSYEQYF. The V and J genes are TRBV27 and TRBJ2-7; the D is unclear. The CDR3 runs 17 residues. Germline V CDR1 and CDR2: MNHEY, SMNVEV (reference sequence). V dropped 5 bases and J dropped 0 bases, with 20 bases sitting between them.

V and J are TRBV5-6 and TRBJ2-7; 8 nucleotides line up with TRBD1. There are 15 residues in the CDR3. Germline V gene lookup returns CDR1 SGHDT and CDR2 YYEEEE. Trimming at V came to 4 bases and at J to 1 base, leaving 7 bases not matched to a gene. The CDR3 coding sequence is TGTGCCAGCAGCCCCGGGACAGGTGGGTCCTACGAGCAGTACTTC. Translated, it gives CASSPGTGGSYEQYF.

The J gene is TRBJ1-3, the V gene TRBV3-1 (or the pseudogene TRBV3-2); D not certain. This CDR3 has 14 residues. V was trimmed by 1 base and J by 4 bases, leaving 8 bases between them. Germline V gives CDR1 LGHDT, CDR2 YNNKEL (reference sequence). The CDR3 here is CASSQVNSGNTIYF. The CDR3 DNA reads TGTGCCAGCAGCCAAGTCAATTCCGGAAACACCATATATTTT.

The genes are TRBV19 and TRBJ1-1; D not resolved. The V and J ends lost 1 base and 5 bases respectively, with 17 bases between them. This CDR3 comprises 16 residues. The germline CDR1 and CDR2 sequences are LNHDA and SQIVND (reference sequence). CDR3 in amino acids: CASSIGSRQSYTEAFF. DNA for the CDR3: TGTGCCAGTAGTATAGGCAGTCGTCAATCTTATACTGAAGCTTTCTTT.

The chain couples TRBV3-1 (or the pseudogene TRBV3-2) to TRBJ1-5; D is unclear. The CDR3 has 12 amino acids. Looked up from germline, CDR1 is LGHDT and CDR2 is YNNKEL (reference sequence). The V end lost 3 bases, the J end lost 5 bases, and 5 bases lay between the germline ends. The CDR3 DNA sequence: TGTGCCAGCAGCCATGAGGATCAGCCCCAGCATTTT. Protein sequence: CASSHEDQPQHF.

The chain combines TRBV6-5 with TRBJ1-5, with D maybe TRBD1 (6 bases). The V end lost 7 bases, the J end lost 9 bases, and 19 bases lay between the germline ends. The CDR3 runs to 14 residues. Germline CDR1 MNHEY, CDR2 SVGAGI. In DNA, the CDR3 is TGTGCCAGCATAACCCGACAGGACCTTGGGCCCCAGCATTTT. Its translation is CASITRQDLGPQHF.

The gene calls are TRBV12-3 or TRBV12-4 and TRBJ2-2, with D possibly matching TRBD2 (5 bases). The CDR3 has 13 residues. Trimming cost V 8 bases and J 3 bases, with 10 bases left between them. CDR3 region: CASGRDYTGELFF. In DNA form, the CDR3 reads TGTGCCAGCGGACGGGATTACACCGGGGAGCTGTTTTTT.

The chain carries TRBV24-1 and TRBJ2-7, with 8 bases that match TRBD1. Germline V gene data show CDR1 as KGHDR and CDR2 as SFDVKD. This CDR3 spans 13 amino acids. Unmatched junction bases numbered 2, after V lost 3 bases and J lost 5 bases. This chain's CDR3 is CATSDDRGHEQYF. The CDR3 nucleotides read TGTGCCACCAGTGATGACAGGGGCCACGAGCAGTACTTC.

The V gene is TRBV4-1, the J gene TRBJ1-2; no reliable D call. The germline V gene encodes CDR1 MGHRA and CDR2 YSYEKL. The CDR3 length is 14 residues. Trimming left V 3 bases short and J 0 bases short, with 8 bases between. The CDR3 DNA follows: TGCGCCAGCAGCCATCGGACGGCTAACTATGGCTACACCTTC. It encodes CASSHRTANYGYTF.

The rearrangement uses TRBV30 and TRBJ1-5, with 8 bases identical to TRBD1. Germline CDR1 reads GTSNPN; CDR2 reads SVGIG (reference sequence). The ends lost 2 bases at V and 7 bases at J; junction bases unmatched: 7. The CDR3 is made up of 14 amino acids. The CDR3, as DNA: TGTGCCTGGAGTACCGGACAGGGACGACAGCCCCAGCATTTT. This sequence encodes CAWSTGQGRQPQHF.

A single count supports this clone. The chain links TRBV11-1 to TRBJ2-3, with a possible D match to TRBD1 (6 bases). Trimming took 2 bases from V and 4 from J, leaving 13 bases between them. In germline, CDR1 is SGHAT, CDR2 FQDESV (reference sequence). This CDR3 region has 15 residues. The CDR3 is CASSLQFQGPDTQYF. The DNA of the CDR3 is TGTGCCAGCAGCTTACAATTCCAGGGGCCAGATACGCAGTATTTT.

The CDR3, as DNA: TGCGCCAGCAGCTTCATTGCAGGGCCGGGGGTGAACACTGAAGCTTTCTTT. Protein product: CASSFIAGPGVNTEAFF. The rearrangement joins TRBV5-1 to TRBJ1-1; a possible D gene is TRBD1 (5 bases). Trimming removed 2 bases at V and 0 bases at J, with 17 bases between. Germline values: CDR1 SGHRS, CDR2 YFSETQ. This CDR3 spans 17 amino acids.